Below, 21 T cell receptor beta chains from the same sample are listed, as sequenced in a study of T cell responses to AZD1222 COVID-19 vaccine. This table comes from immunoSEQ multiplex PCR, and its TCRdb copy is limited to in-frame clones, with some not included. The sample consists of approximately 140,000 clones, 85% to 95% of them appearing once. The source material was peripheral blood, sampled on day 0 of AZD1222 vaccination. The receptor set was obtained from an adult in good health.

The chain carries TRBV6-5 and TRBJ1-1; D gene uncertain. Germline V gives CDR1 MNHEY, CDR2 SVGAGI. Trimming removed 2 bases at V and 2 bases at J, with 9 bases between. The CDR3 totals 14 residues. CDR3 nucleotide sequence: TGTGCCAGCAGTTACGATATTTCAAACACTGAAGCTTTCTTT. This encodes CASSYDISNTEAFF.

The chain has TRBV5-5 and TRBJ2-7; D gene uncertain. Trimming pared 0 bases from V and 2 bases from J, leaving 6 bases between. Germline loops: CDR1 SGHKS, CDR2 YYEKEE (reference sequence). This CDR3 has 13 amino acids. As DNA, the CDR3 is TGTGCCAGCAGCTTGGCGACCCCCTACGAGCAGTACTTC. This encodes CASSLATPYEQYF. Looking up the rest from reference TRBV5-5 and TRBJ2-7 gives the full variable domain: DAGVTQSPTHLIKTRGQQVTLRCSPISGHKSVSWYQQVLGQGPQFIFQYYEKEERGRGNFPDRFSARQFPNYSSELNVNALLLGDSALYLCASSLATPYEQYFGPGTRLTVT.

The CDR3 region is CASGFTVNTEAFF. As DNA, the CDR3 is TGTGCTAGTGGTTTCACCGTGAACACTGAAGCTTTCTTT. The rearrangement links TRBV12-5 to TRBJ1-1; no definite D call. CDR3 length equals 13 residues. The V and J ends lost 3 bases and 0 bases respectively, with 5 bases between them. Germline V gives CDR1 LGHNT, CDR2 FRNRAP.

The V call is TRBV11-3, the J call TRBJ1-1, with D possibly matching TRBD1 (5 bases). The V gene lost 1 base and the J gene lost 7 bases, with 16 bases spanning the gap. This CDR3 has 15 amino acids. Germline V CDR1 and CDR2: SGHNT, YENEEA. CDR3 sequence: CASSLGLRGGGEAFF. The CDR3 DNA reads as TGTGCCAGCAGCTTAGGTCTAAGGGGTGGTGGTGAAGCTTTCTTT.

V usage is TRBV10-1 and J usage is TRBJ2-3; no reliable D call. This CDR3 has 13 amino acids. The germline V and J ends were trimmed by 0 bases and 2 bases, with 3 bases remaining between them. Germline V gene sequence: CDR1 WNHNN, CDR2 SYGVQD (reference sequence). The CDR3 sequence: CASSESTTDTQYF. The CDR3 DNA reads TGCGCCAGCAGTGAGTCTACCACAGATACGCAGTATTTT.

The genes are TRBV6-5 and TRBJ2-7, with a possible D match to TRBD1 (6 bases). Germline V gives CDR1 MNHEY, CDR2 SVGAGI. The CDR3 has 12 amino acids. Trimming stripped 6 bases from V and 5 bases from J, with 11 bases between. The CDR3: CASSSTGHEQYF. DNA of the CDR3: TGTGCCAGCAGCTCCACAGGGCACGAGCAGTACTTC.

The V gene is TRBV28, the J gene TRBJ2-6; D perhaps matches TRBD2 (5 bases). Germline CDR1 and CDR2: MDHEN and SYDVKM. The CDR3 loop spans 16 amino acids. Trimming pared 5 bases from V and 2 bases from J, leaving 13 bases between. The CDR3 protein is CASSLTWGAGANVLTF. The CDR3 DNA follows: TGTGCCAGCAGTCTCACCTGGGGAGCTGGGGCCAACGTCCTGACTTTC.

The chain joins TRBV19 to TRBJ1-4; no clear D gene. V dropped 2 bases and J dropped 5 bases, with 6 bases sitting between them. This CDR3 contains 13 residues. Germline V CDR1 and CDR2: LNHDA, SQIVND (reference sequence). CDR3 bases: TGTGCCAGTAGTATAATTCTCAATGAAAAACTGTTTTTT. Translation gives CASSIILNEKLFF.

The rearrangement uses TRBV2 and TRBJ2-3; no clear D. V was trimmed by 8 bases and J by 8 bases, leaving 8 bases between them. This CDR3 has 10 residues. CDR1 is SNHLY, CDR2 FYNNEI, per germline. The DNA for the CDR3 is TGTGCCAGCGGGCCTTTTACGCAGTATTTT. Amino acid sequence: CASGPFTQYF.

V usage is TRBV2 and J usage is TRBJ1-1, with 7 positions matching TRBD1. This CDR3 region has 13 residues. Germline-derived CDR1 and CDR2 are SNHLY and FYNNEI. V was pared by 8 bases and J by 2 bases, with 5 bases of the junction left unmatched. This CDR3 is CASARDRNTEAFF. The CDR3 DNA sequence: TGTGCCAGCGCCCGGGACAGAAACACTGAAGCTTTCTTT.

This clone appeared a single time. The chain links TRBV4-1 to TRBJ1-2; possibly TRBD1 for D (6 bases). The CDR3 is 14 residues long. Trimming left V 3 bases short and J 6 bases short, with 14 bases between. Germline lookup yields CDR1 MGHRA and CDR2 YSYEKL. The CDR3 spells CASSHISPGDGYTF. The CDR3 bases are TGCGCCAGCAGCCACATATCCCCAGGGGATGGCTACACCTTC.

CDR3 amino acids: CSVASSYNEQFF. In DNA form, the CDR3 reads TGCAGCGTTGCTAGCTCCTACAATGAGCAGTTCTTC. V gene TRBV29-1 combines with J gene TRBJ2-1; D is undetermined. Trimming cost V 4 bases and J 0 bases, with 4 bases left between them. The CDR3 has 12 residues. From germline, CDR1 is SQVTM and CDR2 ANQGSEA.

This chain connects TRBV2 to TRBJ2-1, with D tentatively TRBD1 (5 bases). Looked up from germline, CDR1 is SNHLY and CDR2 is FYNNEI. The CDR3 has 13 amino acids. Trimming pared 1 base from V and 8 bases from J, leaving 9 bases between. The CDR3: CASSEERGHEQFF. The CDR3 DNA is TGTGCCAGCAGTGAAGAAAGGGGCCATGAGCAGTTCTTC.

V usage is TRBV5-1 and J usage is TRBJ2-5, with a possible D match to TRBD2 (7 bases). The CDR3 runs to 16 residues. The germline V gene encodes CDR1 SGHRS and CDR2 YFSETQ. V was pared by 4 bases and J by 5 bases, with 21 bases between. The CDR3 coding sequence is TGCGCCAGCAGCCCAAGGCGGGGGCCGCAGTGGGAGACCCAGTACTTC. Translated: CASSPRRGPQWETQYF.

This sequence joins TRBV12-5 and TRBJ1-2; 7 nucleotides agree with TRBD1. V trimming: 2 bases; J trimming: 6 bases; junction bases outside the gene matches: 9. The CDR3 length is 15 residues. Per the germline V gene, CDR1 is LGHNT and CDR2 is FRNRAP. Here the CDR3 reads CASGLFGQAGNGYTF. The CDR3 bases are TGTGCTAGTGGTTTGTTCGGACAGGCAGGTAATGGCTACACCTTC. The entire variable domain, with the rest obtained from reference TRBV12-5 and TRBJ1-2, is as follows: DARVTQTPRHKVTEMGQEVTMRCQPILGHNTVFWYRQTMMQGLELLAYFRNRAPLDDSGMPKDRFSAEMPDATLATLKIQPSEPRDSAVYFCASGLFGQAGNGYTFGSGTRLTVV.

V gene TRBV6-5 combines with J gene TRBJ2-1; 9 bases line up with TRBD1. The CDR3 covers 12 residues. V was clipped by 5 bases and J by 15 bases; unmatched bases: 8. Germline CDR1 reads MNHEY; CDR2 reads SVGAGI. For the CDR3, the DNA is TGTGCCAGCAGTAGAGACAGGGGGTTTTCGTTCTTC. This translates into CASSRDRGFSFF.

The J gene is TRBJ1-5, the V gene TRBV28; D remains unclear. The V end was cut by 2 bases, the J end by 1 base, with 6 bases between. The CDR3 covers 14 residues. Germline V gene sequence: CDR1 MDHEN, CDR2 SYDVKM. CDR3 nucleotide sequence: TGTGCCAGCAGTTTAAGGGTCAGCAATCAGCCCCAGCATTTT. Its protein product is CASSLRVSNQPQHF.

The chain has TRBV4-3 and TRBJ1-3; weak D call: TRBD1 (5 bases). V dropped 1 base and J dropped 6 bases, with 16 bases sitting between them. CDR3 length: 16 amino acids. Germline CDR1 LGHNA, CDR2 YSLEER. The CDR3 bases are TGCGCCAGCAGCCAAGCAGTGCTCGGGGCCCAAAACACCATATATTTT. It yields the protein CASSQAVLGAQNTIYF.

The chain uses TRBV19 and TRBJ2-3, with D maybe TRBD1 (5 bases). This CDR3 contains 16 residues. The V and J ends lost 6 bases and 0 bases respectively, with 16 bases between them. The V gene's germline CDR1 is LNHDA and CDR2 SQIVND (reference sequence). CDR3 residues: CASSRLRGVSTDTQYF. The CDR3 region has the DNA TGTGCCAGTAGCCGTCTTAGGGGCGTTAGCACAGATACGCAGTATTTT.

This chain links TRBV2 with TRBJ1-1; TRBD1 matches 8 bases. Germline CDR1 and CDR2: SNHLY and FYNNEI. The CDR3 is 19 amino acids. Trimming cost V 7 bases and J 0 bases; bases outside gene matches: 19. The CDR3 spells CASIPLTVQGVRMNTEAFF. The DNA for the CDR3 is TGTGCCAGCATTCCCCTTACGGTACAGGGGGTTCGGATGAACACTGAAGCTTTCTTT.

Written as DNA, the CDR3 is TGCGCCAGCGGGCGGCGGGGGCGCCTGGAGCAGTACTTC. This sequence encodes CASGRRGRLEQYF. This chain joins TRBV10-2 and TRBJ2-7, with D maybe TRBD2 (7 bases). Germline V gene lookup returns CDR1 WSHSY and CDR2 SAAADI. The CDR3 spans 13 residues. Deletions cut 8 bases from V and 7 bases from J, with 18 bases between.